Presented here are 32 T cell receptor beta chains from one specimen sequenced in a study of blood T cell repertoires in COVID-19. Generated by immunoSEQ multiplex PCR, the TCRdb table keeps only in-frame clones and is missing some. This sample has more than 65,000 clones, with over 60% found just once. Material for sequencing was peripheral blood. Receptors were obtained from a woman aged 80 or older with active or convalescent COVID-19.

This clone was seen more than once but under ten times. The chain recombines TRBV6-2 or TRBV6-3 with TRBJ1-4, with a weak D call TRBD1 (6 bases). CDR1 is MNHEY, CDR2 SVGEGT, per germline. This CDR3 has 13 residues. Trimming left V 5 bases short and J 4 bases short, with 8 bases between. As DNA, the CDR3 is TGTGCCAGCAGTGGACAGAATAATGAAAAACTGTTTTTT. Its translation: CASSGQNNEKLFF.

The V call is TRBV5-1, the J call TRBJ2-1; a possible D gene is TRBD2 (6 bases). The V gene's germline CDR1 is SGHRS and CDR2 YFSETQ. The CDR3 is made up of 16 amino acids. With 4 bases removed from V and 0 bases from J, the gap between germline ends came to 14 bases. The CDR3 sequence: CASSPSVRGSYNEQFF. DNA for the CDR3: TGCGCCAGCAGCCCGTCTGTGCGGGGCTCCTACAATGAGCAGTTCTTC.

This rearrangement joins TRBV28 to TRBJ1-2; 8 bases fit TRBD1. The trim removed 2 bases at V and 2 bases at J, leaving 7 bases unmatched. The length of the CDR3 is 16 residues. Germline V gives CDR1 MDHEN, CDR2 SYDVKM. The CDR3 here is CASSLPWTGSNYGYTF. As DNA, the CDR3 is TGTGCCAGCAGTTTACCTTGGACAGGGTCCAACTATGGCTACACCTTC.

The chain combines TRBV3-1 (or the pseudogene TRBV3-2) with TRBJ2-7; the D gene is possibly TRBD2 (5 bases). CDR1 and CDR2 (germline): LGHDT, YNNKEL (reference sequence). This CDR3 contains 14 residues. Trimming stripped 4 bases from V and 2 bases from J, with 12 bases between. CDR3 amino acids: CASSLYSGAYEQYF. DNA of the CDR3: TGTGCCAGCAGCCTATATTCCGGGGCCTACGAGCAGTACTTC.

The rearrangement joins TRBV9 to TRBJ1-3; D is undetermined. The V gene lost 0 bases and the J gene lost 4 bases, with 14 bases spanning the gap. In germline, CDR1 is SGDLS, CDR2 YYNGEE. The CDR3 is 16 residues long. DNA of the CDR3: TGTGCCAGCAGCGTAGATTGGCGAGGGCCGGGAAACACCATATATTTT. This sequence encodes CASSVDWRGPGNTIYF.

This chain links TRBV6-2 or TRBV6-3 with TRBJ2-2; 8 bases map to TRBD2. Unmatched junction bases numbered 2, after V lost 4 bases and J lost 4 bases. Germline V gene lookup returns CDR1 MNHEY and CDR2 SVGEGT. The CDR3 contains 14 residues. CDR3 DNA: TGTGCCAGCAGTTTTCGGGGGGGCACCGGGGAGCTGTTTTTT. This codes for CASSFRGGTGELFF.

The V gene is TRBV6-1, the J gene TRBJ2-4, with D possibly TRBD1 on 5 matching bases. Germline loops: CDR1 MNHNS, CDR2 SASEGT. Trimming took 4 bases from V and 0 from J, leaving 13 bases between them. The CDR3 runs 16 residues. The CDR3 nucleotides read TGTGCCAGCAGTGGGCGCGCAGGGATAGCCAAAAACATTCAGTACTTC. Its protein is CASSGRAGIAKNIQYF.

V and J are TRBV2 and TRBJ1-5; D is possibly TRBD1 (5 bases). Germline-derived CDR1 and CDR2 are SNHLY and FYNNEI. The CDR3 contains 14 residues. Trimming removed 5 bases at V and 0 bases at J, with 8 bases between. This chain's CDR3 is CASSFQGSNQPQHF. CDR3 nucleotides: TGTGCCAGCAGTTTCCAGGGTAGCAATCAGCCCCAGCATTTT.

The V call is TRBV7-9, the J call TRBJ1-5, with D perhaps TRBD1 (5 bases). V lost 5 bases to trimming and J lost 6 bases, with 23 bases between them. The CDR3 has 17 residues. The germline V gene encodes CDR1 SEHNR and CDR2 FQNEAQ (reference sequence). CDR3 sequence (DNA): TGTGCCAGCAGCCCCGAGTTGGGGGGGGTAGTGGGTCAGCCCCAGCATTTT. The encoded protein is CASSPELGGVVGQPQHF.

J is TRBJ1-3 and V is TRBV13; TRBD1 matches at 11 bases. Germline V gives CDR1 PRHDT, CDR2 FYEKMQ (reference sequence). The CDR3 runs to 16 residues. The trim removed 2 bases at V and 6 bases at J, leaving 6 bases unmatched. CDR3 in amino acids: CASSLHRTGGPNTIYF. CDR3 sequence (DNA): TGTGCCAGCAGCTTACATAGGACAGGGGGCCCAAACACCATATATTTT. The whole variable domain, remainder taken from reference TRBV13 and TRBJ1-3, is AAGVIQSPRHLIKEKRETATLKCYPIPRHDTVYWYQQGPGQDPQFLISFYEKMQSDKGSIPDRFSAQQFSDYHSELNMSSLELGDSALYFCASSLHRTGGPNTIYFGEGSWLTVV.

This chain uses TRBV5-1 with TRBJ1-2; 9 nucleotides agree with TRBD1. Germline V lookup: CDR1 SGHRS, CDR2 YFSETQ. V trimming: 4 bases; J trimming: 3 bases; junction bases outside the gene matches: 4. The CDR3 totals 14 residues. This chain's CDR3 is CASSPGQGDYGYTF. The CDR3, as DNA: TGCGCCAGCAGCCCGGGACAGGGTGACTATGGCTACACCTTC.

V and J are TRBV5-6 and TRBJ1-2; 7 bases are a match to TRBD1. In germline, CDR1 is SGHDT, CDR2 YYEEEE. CDR3 length equals 16 residues. The V and J ends lost 2 bases and 0 bases, in that order; junction bases with no gene match: 7. The DNA for the CDR3 is TGTGCCAGCAGCTTATTACCGGGACAGCCTAACTATGGCTACACCTTC. Protein: CASSLLPGQPNYGYTF.

The rearrangement uses TRBV5-1 and TRBJ2-5; 12 nucleotides align to TRBD2. V trimming: 3 bases; J trimming: 0 bases; junction bases outside the gene matches: 3. The CDR3 runs to 16 residues. Germline V CDR1 and CDR2: SGHRS, YFSETQ. The CDR3 protein is CASSSGLAGHQETQYF. The CDR3, as DNA: TGCGCCAGCAGCTCAGGACTAGCGGGGCACCAAGAGACCCAGTACTTC. The whole variable domain, filled in from reference TRBV5-1 and TRBJ2-5, reads KAGVTQTPRYLIKTRGQQVTLSCSPISGHRSVSWYQQTPGQGLQFLFEYFSETQRNKGNFPGRFSGRQFSNSRSEMNVSTLELGDSALYLCASSSGLAGHQETQYFGPGTRLLVL.

Only one count was recorded for this clone. The chain combines TRBV7-8 with TRBJ2-1; maybe TRBD1 (5 bases). The CDR3 sequence is 13 residues long. Between the trimmed V and J ends, which lost 4 bases and 6 bases, there was a span of 10 bases. Germline-derived CDR1 and CDR2 are SGHVS and FQNEAQ. The CDR3 sequence: CASSSDSLNEQFF. The CDR3 DNA reads TGTGCCAGCAGCTCCGACAGCCTCAATGAGCAGTTCTTC.

This chain connects TRBV5-4 to TRBJ2-1; TRBD2 might be the D (6 bases). The V and J ends lost 0 bases and 7 bases respectively, with 11 bases between them. The CDR3 is made up of 14 amino acids. Germline V gives CDR1 SGHNT, CDR2 YYREEE (reference sequence). As DNA, the CDR3 is TGTGCCAGCAGCTTGGTTGCGGGGCCGAATGAGCAGTTCTTC. This encodes CASSLVAGPNEQFF. Supplemented by reference TRBV5-4 and TRBJ2-1, the full variable domain reads ETGVTQSPTHLIKTRGQQVTLRCSSQSGHNTVSWYQQALGQGPQFIFQYYREEENGRGNFPPRFSGLQFPNYSSELNVNALELDDSALYLCASSLVAGPNEQFFGPGTRLTVL.

J is TRBJ1-2 and V is TRBV28, with D hard to call. The CDR3 is 13 amino acids. Germline loops: CDR1 MDHEN, CDR2 SYDVKM. With 0 bases removed from V and 8 bases from J, the gap between germline ends came to 10 bases. The CDR3 DNA reads TGTGCCAGCAGTTTATGGAGGGTAGGAGGCTACACCTTC. Translation: CASSLWRVGGYTF.

Only a few counts were recorded for this clone. J is TRBJ2-1 and V is TRBV5-6; 7 bases agree with TRBD1. The germline V gene has CDR1 SGHDT and CDR2 YYEEEE. CDR3 length: 16 amino acids. V lost 0 bases to trimming and J lost 4 bases; unmatched junction nucleotides: 7. CDR3: CASSLDRTGSYNEQFF. CDR3 in DNA: TGTGCCAGCAGCTTGGACCGGACAGGATCTTACAATGAGCAGTTCTTC.

This chain connects TRBV5-1 to TRBJ2-5; 9 positions match TRBD2. The CDR3 runs 15 residues. Germline CDR1 SGHRS, CDR2 YFSETQ. V gave up 2 bases and J gave up 5 bases; unmatched junction bases: 7. CDR3: CASSFGAGGPETQYF. The CDR3 bases are TGCGCCAGCAGCTTCGGAGCGGGGGGCCCGGAGACCCAGTACTTC.

This chain connects TRBV9 to TRBJ2-1; 9 nucleotides align to TRBD1. Germline V lookup: CDR1 SGDLS, CDR2 YYNGEE. Losses at the gene ends were 2 bases for V and 7 bases for J; bases not matched to a gene: 4. This CDR3 comprises 14 residues. CDR3 amino acids: CASSVGTGWNEQFF. The DNA of the CDR3 is TGTGCCAGCAGCGTGGGGACAGGGTGGAATGAGCAGTTCTTC.

V is TRBV9 and J is TRBJ2-3, with 8 bases that match TRBD2. This CDR3 has 18 residues. Losses at the gene ends were 7 bases for V and 3 bases for J; bases not matched to a gene: 19. Germline-derived CDR1 and CDR2 are SGDLS and YYNGEE. The chain's CDR3 is CASSYPGLGLGRTDTQYF. In DNA, the CDR3 is TGTGCCAGCTCCTATCCGGGACTAGGGCTGGGAAGGACAGATACGCAGTATTTT.

CDR3 region: CATSRDPPGATNSPLHF. CDR3 in DNA: TGTGCCACCAGCAGAGATCCCCCAGGGGCTACTAATTCACCCCTCCACTTT. The chain carries TRBV15 and TRBJ1-6, with D possibly matching TRBD1 (6 bases). Germline CDR1 reads LNHNV; CDR2 reads YYDKDF (reference sequence). V was trimmed by 0 bases and J by 6 bases, leaving 15 bases between them. The CDR3 extends over 17 amino acids.

The V gene is TRBV19, the J gene TRBJ2-7; the D gene is possibly TRBD2 (6 bases). The CDR3 sequence is 14 residues long. V was cut by 2 bases and J by 6 bases, with 14 bases left in between. The germline gives CDR1 LNHDA, CDR2 SQIVND (reference sequence). The CDR3 here is CASSITGGNGEQYF. The DNA for the CDR3 is TGTGCCAGTAGTATAACCGGAGGGAACGGCGAGCAGTACTTC.

This clone is a singleton in its sample. This rearrangement joins TRBV12-3 or TRBV12-4 to TRBJ1-2; tentatively, D is TRBD1 (6 bases). V was clipped by 3 bases and J by 8 bases, with 10 bases between them. This CDR3 spans 12 amino acids. The CDR3 reads CASSFDRMGYTF. For the CDR3, the DNA is TGTGCCAGCAGTTTTGACAGGATGGGCTACACCTTC.

The rearrangement links TRBV2 to TRBJ2-1, with D possibly matching TRBD1 (5 bases). Deletions cut 6 bases from V and 7 bases from J, with 25 bases between. Per the germline V gene, CDR1 is SNHLY and CDR2 is FYNNEI. This CDR3 has 17 amino acids. The CDR3 region is CASSAYGRVEIINEQFF. The CDR3 nucleotides are TGTGCCAGCAGCGCCTATGGCAGGGTAGAAATAATTAATGAGCAGTTCTTC.

On this clone itself: Other DNA variants within this sample encode the same CDR3. The rearrangement links TRBV15 to TRBJ1-1; TRBD1 might be the D (5 bases). V lost 2 bases and J 1 base, leaving 8 bases between the germline ends. Germline V lookup: CDR1 LNHNV, CDR2 YYDKDF (reference sequence). The CDR3 is 14 residues long. This CDR3 is CATSRRQGNTEAFF. Here the CDR3 DNA reads TGTGCCACCAGCAGACGTCAGGGGAACACTGAAGCTTTCTTT.

The chain joins TRBV7-9 to TRBJ1-1, with a weak D call TRBD1 (6 bases). This CDR3 has 13 amino acids. Trimming pared 4 bases from V and 4 bases from J, leaving 10 bases between. Germline V gives CDR1 SEHNR, CDR2 FQNEAQ (reference sequence). The CDR3 sequence is CASSWLGATEAFF. Here the CDR3 DNA reads TGTGCCAGCAGCTGGTTGGGGGCCACTGAAGCTTTCTTT.

The chain has TRBV28 and TRBJ1-6; tentative D call: TRBD1 (6 bases). Germline-derived CDR1 and CDR2 are MDHEN and SYDVKM. This CDR3 has 16 amino acids. V was trimmed by 4 bases and J by 9 bases, leaving 19 bases between them. The CDR3 DNA follows: TGTGCCAGCAGTTCCTCCGCACAGGGTGAAAGTTCACCCCTCCACTTT. Translation gives CASSSSAQGESSPLHF. Full variable domain (missing parts from reference TRBV28 and TRBJ1-6): DVKVTQSSRYLVKRTGEKVFLECVQDMDHENMFWYRQDPGLGLRLIYFSYDVKMKEKGDIPEGYSVSREKKERFSLILESASTNQTSMYLCASSSSAQGESSPLHFGNGTRLTVT.

The V call is TRBV3-1 (or the pseudogene TRBV3-2), the J call TRBJ2-7, with D perhaps matching TRBD2 (7 bases). Looked up from germline, CDR1 is LGHDT and CDR2 is YNNKEL (reference sequence). V gave up 1 base and J gave up 7 bases, with 17 bases separating them. The CDR3 is made up of 15 amino acids. CDR3 in DNA: TGTGCCAGCAGCCAAGTACCCGGGGGGCCTCGAGAGCAGTACTTC. This codes for CASSQVPGGPREQYF.

The genes are TRBV7-9 and TRBJ2-5, with D possibly matching TRBD1 (6 bases). The CDR3 has 14 residues. Germline V CDR1 and CDR2: SEHNR, FQNEAQ (reference sequence). V lost 5 bases, J lost 1 base, and 11 bases lay in between. The DNA of the CDR3 is TGTGCCAGCAGCCCGGGGACACTCCAAGAGACCCAGTACTTC. Its protein product is CASSPGTLQETQYF.

The chain recombines TRBV2 with TRBJ1-1; 8 bases align to TRBD1. This CDR3 spans 15 amino acids. V shed 8 bases and J 4 bases; nucleotides not matched to a gene: 12. Germline loops: CDR1 SNHLY, CDR2 FYNNEI. CDR3 sequence (DNA): TGTGCCAGCCTCCCCCCCGACAGGGGTGGCACTGAAGCTTTCTTT. Encoded protein: CASLPPDRGGTEAFF.

This clone was detected a few times. The chain employs TRBV5-4 and TRBJ1-2; D not certain. Trimming took 4 bases from V and 6 from J, leaving 16 bases between them. The CDR3 runs to 14 residues. CDR1 is SGHNT, CDR2 YYREEE, per germline (reference sequence). This CDR3 is CASSPPGRSNGYTF. In nucleotides, the CDR3 is TGTGCCAGCAGCCCCCCGGGGAGGTCGAATGGCTACACCTTC.

This chain uses TRBV28 with TRBJ1-4, with 10 bases that match TRBD1. CDR3 size: 16 residues. Germline CDR1 is MDHEN and CDR2 is SYDVKM. The V gene end was trimmed by 6 bases and the J gene end by 5 bases; junction bases not matched to a gene: 9. CDR3 region: CASSPPGQGLNEKLFF. As DNA, the CDR3 is TGTGCCAGCAGCCCACCGGGACAGGGGCTGAATGAAAAACTGTTTTTT.